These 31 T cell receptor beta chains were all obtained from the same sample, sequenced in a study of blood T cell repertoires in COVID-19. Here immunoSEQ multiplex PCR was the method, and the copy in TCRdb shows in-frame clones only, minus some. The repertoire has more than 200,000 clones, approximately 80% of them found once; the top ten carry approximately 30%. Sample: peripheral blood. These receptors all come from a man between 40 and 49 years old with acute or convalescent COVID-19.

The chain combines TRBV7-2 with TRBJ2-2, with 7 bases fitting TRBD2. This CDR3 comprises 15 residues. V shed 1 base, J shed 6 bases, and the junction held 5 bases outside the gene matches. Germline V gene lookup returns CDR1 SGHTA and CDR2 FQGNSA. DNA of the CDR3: TGTGCCAGCAGCTTAGTTCTTGCGGGAGCCGGGGAGCTGTTTTTT. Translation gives CASSLVLAGAGELFF.

DNA for the CDR3: TGTGCCAGCAGTTTGTGGCTGAACACTGAAGCTTTCTTT. Protein: CASSLWLNTEAFF. The gene calls are TRBV27 and TRBJ1-1; no definite D call. This CDR3 has 13 amino acids. Trimming stripped 3 bases from V and 0 bases from J, with 5 bases between. CDR1 MNHEY and CDR2 SMNVEV come from the germline V gene (reference sequence).

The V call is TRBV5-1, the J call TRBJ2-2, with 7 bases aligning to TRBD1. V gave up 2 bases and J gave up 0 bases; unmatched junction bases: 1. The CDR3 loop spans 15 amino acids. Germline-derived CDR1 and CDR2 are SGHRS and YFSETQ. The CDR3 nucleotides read TGCGCCAGCAGCTTTCAGGGGGCGAACACCGGGGAGCTGTTTTTT. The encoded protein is CASSFQGANTGELFF. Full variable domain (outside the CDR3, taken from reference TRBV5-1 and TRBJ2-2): KAGVTQTPRYLIKTRGQQVTLSCSPISGHRSVSWYQQTPGQGLQFLFEYFSETQRNKGNFPGRFSGRQFSNSRSEMNVSTLELGDSALYLCASSFQGANTGELFFGEGSRLTVL.

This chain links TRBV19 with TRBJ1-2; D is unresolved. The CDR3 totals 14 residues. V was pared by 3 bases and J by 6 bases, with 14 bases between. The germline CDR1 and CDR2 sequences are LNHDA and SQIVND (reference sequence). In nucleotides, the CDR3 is TGTGCCAGTAGTATTCTACAAGGAGGGAATGGCTACACCTTC. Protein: CASSILQGGNGYTF.

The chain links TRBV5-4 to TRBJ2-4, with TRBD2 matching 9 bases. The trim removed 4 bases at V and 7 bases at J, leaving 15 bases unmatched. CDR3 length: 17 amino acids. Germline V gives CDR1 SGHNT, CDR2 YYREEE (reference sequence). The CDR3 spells CASSKHRSSGSGNIQYF. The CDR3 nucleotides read TGTGCCAGCAGCAAACACAGGAGTAGCGGGAGCGGGAACATTCAGTACTTC.

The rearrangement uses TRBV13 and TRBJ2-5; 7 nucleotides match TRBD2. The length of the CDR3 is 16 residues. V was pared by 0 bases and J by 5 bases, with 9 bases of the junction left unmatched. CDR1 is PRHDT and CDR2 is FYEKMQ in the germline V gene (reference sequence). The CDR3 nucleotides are TGTGCCAGCAGCTTAGGGCTGACTAGCCAGGATGAGACCCAGTACTTC. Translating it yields CASSLGLTSQDETQYF.

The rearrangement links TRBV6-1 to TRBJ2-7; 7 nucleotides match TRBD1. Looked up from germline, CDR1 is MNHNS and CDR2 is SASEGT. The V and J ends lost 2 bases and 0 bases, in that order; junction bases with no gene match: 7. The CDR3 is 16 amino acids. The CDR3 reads CASSEHGQDPSYEQYF. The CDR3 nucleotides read TGTGCCAGCAGTGAACATGGACAGGACCCCTCCTACGAGCAGTACTTC.

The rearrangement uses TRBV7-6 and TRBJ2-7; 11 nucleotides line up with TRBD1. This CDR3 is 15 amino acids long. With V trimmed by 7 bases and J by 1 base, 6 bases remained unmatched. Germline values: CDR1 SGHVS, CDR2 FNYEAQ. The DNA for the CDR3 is TGTGCCAGCAAATTGGACAGGGGGCTTTCCTACGAGCAGTACTTC. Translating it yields CASKLDRGLSYEQYF.

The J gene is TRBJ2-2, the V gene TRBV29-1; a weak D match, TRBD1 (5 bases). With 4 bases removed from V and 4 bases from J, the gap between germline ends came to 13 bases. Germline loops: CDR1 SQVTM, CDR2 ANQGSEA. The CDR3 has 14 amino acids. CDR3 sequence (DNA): TGCAGCGTTGGAAGGACAACTCGCACCGGGGAGCTGTTTTTT. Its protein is CSVGRTTRTGELFF.

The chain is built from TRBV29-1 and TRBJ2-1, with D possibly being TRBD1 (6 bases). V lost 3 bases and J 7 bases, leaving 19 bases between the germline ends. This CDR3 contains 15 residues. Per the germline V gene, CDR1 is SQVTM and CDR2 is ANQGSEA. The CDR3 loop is CSVDDPQGWVNEQFF. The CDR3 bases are TGCAGCGTTGATGATCCCCAGGGGTGGGTGAATGAGCAGTTCTTC.

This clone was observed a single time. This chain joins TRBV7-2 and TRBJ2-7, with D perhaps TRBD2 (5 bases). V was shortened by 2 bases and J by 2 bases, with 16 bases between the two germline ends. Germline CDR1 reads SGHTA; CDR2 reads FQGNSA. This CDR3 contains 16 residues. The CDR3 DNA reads TGTGCCAGCAGCTTAAACGGCCTGCGGGTGACCTACGAGCAGTACTTC. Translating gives CASSLNGLRVTYEQYF.

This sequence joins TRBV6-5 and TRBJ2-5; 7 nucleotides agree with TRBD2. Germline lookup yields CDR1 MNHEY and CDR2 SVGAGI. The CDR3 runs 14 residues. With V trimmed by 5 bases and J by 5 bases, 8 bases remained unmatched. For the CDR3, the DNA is TGTGCCAGCAGTAAGGCGGGAGCGGGTGAGACCCAGTACTTC. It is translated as CASSKAGAGETQYF.

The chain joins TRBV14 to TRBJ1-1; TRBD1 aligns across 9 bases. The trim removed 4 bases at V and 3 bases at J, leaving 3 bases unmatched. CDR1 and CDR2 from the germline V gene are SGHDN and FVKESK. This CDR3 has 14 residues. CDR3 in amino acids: CASSPTGGYTEAFF. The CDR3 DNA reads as TGTGCCAGCAGCCCGACAGGGGGTTACACTGAAGCTTTCTTT.

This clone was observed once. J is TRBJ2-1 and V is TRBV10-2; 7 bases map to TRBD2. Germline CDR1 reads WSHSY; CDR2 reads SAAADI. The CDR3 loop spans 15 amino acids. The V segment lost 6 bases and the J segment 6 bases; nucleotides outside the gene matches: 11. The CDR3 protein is CASRPGTIFLNEQFF. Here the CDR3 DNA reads TGCGCCAGCAGGCCCGGGACTATTTTTCTCAATGAGCAGTTCTTC.

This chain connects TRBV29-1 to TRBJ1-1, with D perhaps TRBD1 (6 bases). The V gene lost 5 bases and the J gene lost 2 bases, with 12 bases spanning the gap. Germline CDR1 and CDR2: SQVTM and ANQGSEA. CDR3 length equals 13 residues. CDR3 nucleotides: TGCAGCGTTACAGGGATTGCTAACACTGAAGCTTTCTTT. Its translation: CSVTGIANTEAFF.

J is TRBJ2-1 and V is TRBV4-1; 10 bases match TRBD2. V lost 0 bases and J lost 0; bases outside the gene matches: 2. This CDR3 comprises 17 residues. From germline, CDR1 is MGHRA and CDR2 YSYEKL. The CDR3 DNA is TGCGCCAGCAGCCAAGACCCTAGCGGGAGCTCCTACAATGAGCAGTTCTTC. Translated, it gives CASSQDPSGSSYNEQFF.

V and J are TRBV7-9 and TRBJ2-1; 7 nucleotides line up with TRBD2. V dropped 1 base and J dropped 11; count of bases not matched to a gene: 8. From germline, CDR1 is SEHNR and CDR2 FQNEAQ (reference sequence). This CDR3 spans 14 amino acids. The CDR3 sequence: CASSLVAGTTKQFF. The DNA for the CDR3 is TGTGCCAGCAGCTTAGTGGCCGGGACTACTAAGCAGTTCTTC.

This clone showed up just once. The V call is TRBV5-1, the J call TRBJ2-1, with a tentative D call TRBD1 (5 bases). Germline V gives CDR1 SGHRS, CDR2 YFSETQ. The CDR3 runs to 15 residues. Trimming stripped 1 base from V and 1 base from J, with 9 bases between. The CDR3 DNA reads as TGCGCCAGCAGCTTGTTAGGGGTTTCCTACAATGAGCAGTTCTTC. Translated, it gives CASSLLGVSYNEQFF.

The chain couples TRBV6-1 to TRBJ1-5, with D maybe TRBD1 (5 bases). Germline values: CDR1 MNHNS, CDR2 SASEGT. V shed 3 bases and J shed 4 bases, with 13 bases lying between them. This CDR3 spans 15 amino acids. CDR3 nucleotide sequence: TGTGCCAGCAGTGAGGCGGGGCCCCCAAATCAGCCCCAGCATTTT. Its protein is CASSEAGPPNQPQHF.

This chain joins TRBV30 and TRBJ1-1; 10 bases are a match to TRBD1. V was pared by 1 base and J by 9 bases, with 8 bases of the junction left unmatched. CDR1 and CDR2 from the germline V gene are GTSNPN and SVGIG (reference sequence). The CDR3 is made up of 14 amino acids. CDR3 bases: TGTGCCTGGAGTGACGGGACAGGGGCACGTAAAGCTTTCTTT. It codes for CAWSDGTGARKAFF.

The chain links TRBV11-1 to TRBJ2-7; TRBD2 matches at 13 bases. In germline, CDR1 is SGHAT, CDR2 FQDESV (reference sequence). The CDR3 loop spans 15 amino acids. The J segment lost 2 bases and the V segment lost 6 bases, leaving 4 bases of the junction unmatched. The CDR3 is CASRRTSGGTYEQYF. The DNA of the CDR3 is TGTGCCAGCAGGCGGACTAGCGGGGGAACCTACGAGCAGTACTTC. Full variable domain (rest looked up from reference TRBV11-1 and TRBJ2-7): EAEVAQSPRYKITEKSQAVAFWCDPISGHATLYWYRQILGQGPELLVQFQDESVVDDSQLPKDRFSAERLKGVDSTLKIQPAELGDSAMYLCASRRTSGGTYEQYFGPGTRLTVT.

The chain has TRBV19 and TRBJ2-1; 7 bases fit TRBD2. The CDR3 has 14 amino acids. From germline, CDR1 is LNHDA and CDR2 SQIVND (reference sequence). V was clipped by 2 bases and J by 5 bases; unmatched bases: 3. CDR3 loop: CASSIWLADNEQFF. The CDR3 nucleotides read TGTGCCAGTAGTATATGGCTAGCGGACAATGAGCAGTTCTTC. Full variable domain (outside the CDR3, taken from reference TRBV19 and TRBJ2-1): DGGITQSPKYLFRKEGQNVTLSCEQNLNHDAMYWYRQDPGQGLRLIYYSQIVNDFQKGDIAEGYSVSREKKESFPLTVTSAQKNPTAFYLCASSIWLADNEQFFGPGTRLTVL.

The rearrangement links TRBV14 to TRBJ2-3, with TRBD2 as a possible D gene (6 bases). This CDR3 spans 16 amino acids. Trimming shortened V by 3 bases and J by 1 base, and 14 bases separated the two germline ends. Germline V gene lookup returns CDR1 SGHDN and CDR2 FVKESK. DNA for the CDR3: TGTGCCAGCAGCCAGTATATCGGGACTGGCACAGATACGCAGTATTTT. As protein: CASSQYIGTGTDTQYF. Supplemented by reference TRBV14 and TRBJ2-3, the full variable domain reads EAGVTQFPSHSVIEKGQTVTLRCDPISGHDNLYWYRRVMGKEIKFLLHFVKESKQDESGMPNNRFLAERTGGTYSTLKVQPAELEDSGVYFCASSQYIGTGTDTQYFGPGTRLTVL.

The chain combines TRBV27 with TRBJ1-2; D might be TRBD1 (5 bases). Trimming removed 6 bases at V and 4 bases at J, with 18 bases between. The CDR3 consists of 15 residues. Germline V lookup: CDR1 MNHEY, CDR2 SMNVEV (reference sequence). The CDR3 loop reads CASSLYPGLSYGYTF. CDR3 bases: TGTGCCAGCAGCCTGTATCCGGGACTTAGCTATGGCTACACCTTC.

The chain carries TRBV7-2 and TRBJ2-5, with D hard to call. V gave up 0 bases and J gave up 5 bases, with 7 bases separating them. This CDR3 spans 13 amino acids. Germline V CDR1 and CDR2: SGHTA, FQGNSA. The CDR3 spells CASSLATKETQYF. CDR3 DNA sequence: TGTGCCAGCAGCTTAGCCACAAAGGAGACCCAGTACTTC.

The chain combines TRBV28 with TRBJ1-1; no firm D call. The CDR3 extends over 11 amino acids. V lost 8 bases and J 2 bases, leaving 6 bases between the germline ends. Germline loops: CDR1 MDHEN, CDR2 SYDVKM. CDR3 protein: CASETNTEAFF. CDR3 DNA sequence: TGTGCCAGCGAGACTAACACTGAAGCTTTCTTT.

CDR3 DNA sequence: TGTGCCAGCAGCTTGACGGACCGGGATAACTATGGCTACACCTTC. Its protein is CASSLTDRDNYGYTF. The chain uses TRBV6-2 or TRBV6-3 and TRBJ1-2; D not resolved. Germline loops: CDR1 MNHEY, CDR2 SVGEGT. This CDR3 spans 15 amino acids. The ends were cut back, 6 bases at V and 1 base at J, with 15 bases in the middle.

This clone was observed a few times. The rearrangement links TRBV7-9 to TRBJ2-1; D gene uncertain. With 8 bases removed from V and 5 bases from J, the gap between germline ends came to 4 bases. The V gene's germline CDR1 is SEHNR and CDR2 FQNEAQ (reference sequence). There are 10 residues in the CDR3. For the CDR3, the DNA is TGTGCCAGCGGAGACAATGAGCAGTTCTTC. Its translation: CASGDNEQFF.

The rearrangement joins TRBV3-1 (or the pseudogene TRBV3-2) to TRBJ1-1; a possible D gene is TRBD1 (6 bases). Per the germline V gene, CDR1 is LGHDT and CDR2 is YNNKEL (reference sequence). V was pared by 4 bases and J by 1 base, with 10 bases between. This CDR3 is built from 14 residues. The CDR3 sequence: CASSRMDRNTEAFF. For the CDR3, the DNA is TGTGCCAGCAGCCGCATGGACAGGAACACTGAAGCTTTCTTT.

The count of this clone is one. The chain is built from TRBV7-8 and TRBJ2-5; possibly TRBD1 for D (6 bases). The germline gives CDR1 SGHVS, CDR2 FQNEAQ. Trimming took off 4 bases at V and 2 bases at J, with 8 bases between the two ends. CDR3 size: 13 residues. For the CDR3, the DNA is TGTGCCAGCAGCTCGGACAGACAAGAGACCCAGTACTTC. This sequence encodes CASSSDRQETQYF.

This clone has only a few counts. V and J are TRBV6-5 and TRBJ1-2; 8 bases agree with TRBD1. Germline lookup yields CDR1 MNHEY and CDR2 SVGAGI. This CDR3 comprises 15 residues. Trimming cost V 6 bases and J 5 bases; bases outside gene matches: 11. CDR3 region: CASSSRRGQAYGYTF. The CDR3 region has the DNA TGTGCCAGCAGCAGCCGAAGGGGACAGGCATATGGCTACACCTTC.